This TCR beta chain was obtained from a study of PD-1 blockade in classical Hodgkin lymphoma. The study's findings and limits: Newly diagnosed patients reportedly trailed healthy donors in baseline TCR diversity. CD4+ but not CD8+ TCR diversity rose significantly by C4D1. Patients with a complete response exhibited baseline diversity comparable to newly diagnosed patients. The repertoire differences lack a defined cause, possibly disease activity or prior therapy.

Comment on this clone: Its antigen remains unidentified.

Time point of the sample: cycle 4 day 1 (C4D1), after 6 weeks of nivolumab. Relapse was seen in all patients after autologous stem cell transplantation, and brentuximab vedotin exposure was variable. The data were produced by immunoSEQ multiplex PCR, yet TCRdb's version contains in-frame clones alone and is incomplete. The sample includes around 50,000 clones, roughly 89% of them seen just once. The receptor comes from a human donor with classical Hodgkin lymphoma. The input for sequencing was peripheral blood mononuclear cells (PBMCs), taken before the fourth cycle of nivolumab.

The CDR3 loop reads CASSLQPTWETQYF. For the CDR3, the DNA is TGCGCCAGCAGCCTACAGCCTACTTGGGAGACCCAGTACTTC. The chain couples TRBV5-1 to TRBJ2-5; D gene ambiguous. The ends were cut back, 4 bases at V and 5 bases at J, with 15 bases in the middle. The CDR3 consists of 14 residues. From germline, CDR1 is SGHRS and CDR2 YFSETQ.